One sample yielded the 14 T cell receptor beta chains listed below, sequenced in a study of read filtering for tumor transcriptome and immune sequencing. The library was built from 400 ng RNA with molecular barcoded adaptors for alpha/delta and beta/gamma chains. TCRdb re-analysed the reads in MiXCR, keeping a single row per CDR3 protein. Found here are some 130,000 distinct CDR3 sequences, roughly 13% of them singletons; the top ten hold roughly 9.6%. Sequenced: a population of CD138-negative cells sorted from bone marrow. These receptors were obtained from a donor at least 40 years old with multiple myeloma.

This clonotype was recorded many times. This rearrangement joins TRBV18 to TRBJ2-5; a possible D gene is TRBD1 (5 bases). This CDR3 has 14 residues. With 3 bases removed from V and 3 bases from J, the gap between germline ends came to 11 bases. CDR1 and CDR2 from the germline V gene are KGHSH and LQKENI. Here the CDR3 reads CASSPGRQKETQYF. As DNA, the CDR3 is TGTGCCAGCTCACCGGGGCGACAAAAAGAGACCCAGTACTTC.

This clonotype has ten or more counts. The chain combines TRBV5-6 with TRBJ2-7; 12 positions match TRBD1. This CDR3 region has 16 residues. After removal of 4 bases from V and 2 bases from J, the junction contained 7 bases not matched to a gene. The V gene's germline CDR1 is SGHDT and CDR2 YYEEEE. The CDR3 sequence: CASSPSGTGGPYEQYF. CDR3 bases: TGTGCCAGCAGCCCTTCCGGGACAGGGGGCCCCTACGAGCAGTACTTC.

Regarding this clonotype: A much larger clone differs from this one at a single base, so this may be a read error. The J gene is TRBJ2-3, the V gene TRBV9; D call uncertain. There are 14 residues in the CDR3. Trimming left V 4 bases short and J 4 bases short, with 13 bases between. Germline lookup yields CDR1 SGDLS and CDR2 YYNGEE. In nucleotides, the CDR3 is TGTGCCAGCAGCATAGTCGCGACCCCAGATACGCAGTATTTT. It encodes CASSIVATPDTQYF.

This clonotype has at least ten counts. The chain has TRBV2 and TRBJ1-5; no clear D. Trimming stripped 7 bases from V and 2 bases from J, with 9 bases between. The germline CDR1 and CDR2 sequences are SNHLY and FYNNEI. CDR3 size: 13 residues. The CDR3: CASNFQGNQPQHF. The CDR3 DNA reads TGTGCCAGCAACTTTCAGGGCAATCAGCCCCAGCATTTT.

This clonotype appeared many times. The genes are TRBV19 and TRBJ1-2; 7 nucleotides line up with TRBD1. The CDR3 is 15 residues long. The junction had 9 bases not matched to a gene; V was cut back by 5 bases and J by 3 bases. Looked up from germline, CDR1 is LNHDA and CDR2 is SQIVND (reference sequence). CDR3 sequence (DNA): TGTGCCAGTAGTTATCAGGGGGTAGTGGACTATGGCTACACCTTC. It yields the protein CASSYQGVVDYGYTF.

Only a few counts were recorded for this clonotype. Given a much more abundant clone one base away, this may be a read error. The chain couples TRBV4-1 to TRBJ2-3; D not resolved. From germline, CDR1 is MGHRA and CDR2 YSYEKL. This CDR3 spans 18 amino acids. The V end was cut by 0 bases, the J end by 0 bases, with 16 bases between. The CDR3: CASSQDKHSMISTDTQYF. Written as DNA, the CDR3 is TGCGCCAGCAGCCAAGATAAACACTCGATGATAAGCACAGATACGCAGTATTTT.

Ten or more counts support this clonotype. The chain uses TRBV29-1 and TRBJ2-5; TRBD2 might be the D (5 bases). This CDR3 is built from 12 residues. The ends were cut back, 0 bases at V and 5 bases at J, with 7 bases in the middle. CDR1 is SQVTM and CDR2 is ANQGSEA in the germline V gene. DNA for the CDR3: TGCAGCGTTGAAGACAGAGGGGAGACCCAGTACTTC. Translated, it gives CSVEDRGETQYF.

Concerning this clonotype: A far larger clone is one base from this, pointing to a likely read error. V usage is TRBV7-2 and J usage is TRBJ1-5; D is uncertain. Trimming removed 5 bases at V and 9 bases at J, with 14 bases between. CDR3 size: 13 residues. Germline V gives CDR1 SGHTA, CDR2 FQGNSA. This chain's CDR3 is CASSQGTDRPQHF. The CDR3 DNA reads TGTGCCAGCAGCCAAGGAACGGATCGGCCCCAGCATTTT. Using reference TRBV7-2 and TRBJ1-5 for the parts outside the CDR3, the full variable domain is GAGVSQSPSNKVTEKGKDVELRCDPISGHTALYWYRQSLGQGLEFLIYFQGNSAPDKSGLPSDRFSAERTGGSVSTLTIQRTQQEDSAVYLCASSQGTDRPQHFGDGTRLSIL.

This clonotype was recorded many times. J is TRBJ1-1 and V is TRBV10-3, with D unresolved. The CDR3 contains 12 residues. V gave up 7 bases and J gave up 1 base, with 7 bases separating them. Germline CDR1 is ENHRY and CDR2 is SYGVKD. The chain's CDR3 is CAIMGPNTEAFF. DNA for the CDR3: TGTGCCATCATGGGCCCGAACACTGAAGCTTTCTTT.

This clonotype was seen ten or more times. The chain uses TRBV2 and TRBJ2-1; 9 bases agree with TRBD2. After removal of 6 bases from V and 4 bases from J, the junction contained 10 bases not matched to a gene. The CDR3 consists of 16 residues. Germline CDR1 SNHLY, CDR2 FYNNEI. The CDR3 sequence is CASSRTGTSLYNEQFF. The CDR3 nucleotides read TGTGCCAGCAGCCGAACCGGGACTAGCTTGTACAATGAGCAGTTCTTC.

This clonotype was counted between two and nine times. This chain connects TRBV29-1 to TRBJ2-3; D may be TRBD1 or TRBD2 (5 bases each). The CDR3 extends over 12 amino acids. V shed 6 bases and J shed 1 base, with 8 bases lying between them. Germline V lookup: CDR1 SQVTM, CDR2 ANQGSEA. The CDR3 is CSVTAGTDTQYF. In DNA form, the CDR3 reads TGCAGCGTGACAGCGGGCACAGATACGCAGTATTTT.

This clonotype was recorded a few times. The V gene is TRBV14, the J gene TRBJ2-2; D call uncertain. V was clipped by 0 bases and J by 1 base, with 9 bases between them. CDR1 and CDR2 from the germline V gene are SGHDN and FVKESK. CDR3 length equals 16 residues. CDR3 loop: CASSQDVRRNTGELFF. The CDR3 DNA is TGTGCCAGCAGCCAAGATGTCCGGAGGAACACCGGGGAGCTGTTTTTT.

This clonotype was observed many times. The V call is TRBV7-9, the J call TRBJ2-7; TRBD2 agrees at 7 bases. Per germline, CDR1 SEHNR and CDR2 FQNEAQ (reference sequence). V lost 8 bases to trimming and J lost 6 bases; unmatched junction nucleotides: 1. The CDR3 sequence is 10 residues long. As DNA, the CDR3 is TGTGCCAGCGGGGGGGGCGAGCAGTACTTC. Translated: CASGGGEQYF.

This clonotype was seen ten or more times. CDR3 nucleotide sequence: TGCGCCAGCAGTGCAACGGGAAACAATGAGCAGTTCTTC. This sequence encodes CASSATGNNEQFF. The chain carries TRBV5-1 and TRBJ2-1, with D possibly TRBD2 on 5 matching bases. CDR1 and CDR2 from the germline V gene are SGHRS and YFSETQ. This CDR3 has 13 residues. The V end lost 5 bases, the J end lost 5 bases, and 11 bases lay between the germline ends.